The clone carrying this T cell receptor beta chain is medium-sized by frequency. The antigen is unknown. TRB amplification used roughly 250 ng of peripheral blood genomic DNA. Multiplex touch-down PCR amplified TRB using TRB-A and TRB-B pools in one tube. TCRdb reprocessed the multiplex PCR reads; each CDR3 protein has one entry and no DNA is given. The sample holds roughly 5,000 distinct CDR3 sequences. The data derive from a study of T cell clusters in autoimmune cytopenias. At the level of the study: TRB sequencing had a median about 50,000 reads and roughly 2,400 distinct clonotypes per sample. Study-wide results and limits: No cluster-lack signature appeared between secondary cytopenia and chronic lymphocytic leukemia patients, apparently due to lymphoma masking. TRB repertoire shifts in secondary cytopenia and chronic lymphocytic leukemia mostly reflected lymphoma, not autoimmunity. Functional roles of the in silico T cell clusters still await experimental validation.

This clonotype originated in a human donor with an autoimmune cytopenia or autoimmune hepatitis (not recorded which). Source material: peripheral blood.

This CDR3 is CATSREGLAGVEQFF. The chain links TRBV15 to TRBJ2-1; with no DNA, the TCRdb D assignment of TRBD2 cannot be verified. There are 15 residues in the CDR3. Per germline, CDR1 LNHNV and CDR2 YYDKDF (reference sequence).